The next 26 T cell receptor beta chains were all read from a single sample in a study of OX40 agonist ivuxolimab in advanced cancers. This table comes from immunoSEQ multiplex PCR, and its TCRdb copy is limited to in-frame clones, with some not included. The sample includes tens of thousands of clones, more than 75% of them seen just once. This sample comprised CD4+ or CD8+ T cells sorted from blood, obtained in a trial of the OX40 agonist ivuxolimab. The receptors originated from an adult with an advanced solid tumor such as melanoma, head and neck, liver or kidney cancer.

The chain employs TRBV6-6 and TRBJ1-2, with 7 bases identical to TRBD1. The CDR3 covers 15 residues. V lost 5 bases, J lost 4 bases, and 10 bases stayed unmatched. The V gene's germline CDR1 is MNHNY and CDR2 SVGAGI (reference sequence). This CDR3 is CASSPRGLYIYGYTF. The CDR3 DNA reads as TGTGCCAGCAGTCCGAGGGGGCTCTACATCTATGGCTACACCTTC.

The chain combines TRBV6-1 with TRBJ2-2; D possibly matches TRBD1 or TRBD2 (7 bases each). V lost 2 bases and J 3 bases, leaving 22 bases between the germline ends. Germline V gives CDR1 MNHNS, CDR2 SASEGT. The CDR3 has 19 amino acids. The CDR3 is CASSENTGGRGLYTGELFF. The CDR3 nucleotides are TGTGCCAGCAGTGAAAACACCGGAGGGAGGGGGCTCTACACCGGGGAGCTGTTTTTT.

This clone was observed a single time. The CDR3 region is CASSFRETDTQYF. The CDR3 nucleotides are TGCGCCAGCAGTTTCCGGGAAACAGATACGCAGTATTTT. The rearrangement links TRBV5-1 to TRBJ2-3; perhaps TRBD2 as D (5 bases). This CDR3 has 13 residues. Germline V gene sequence: CDR1 SGHRS, CDR2 YFSETQ. Trimming left V 5 bases short and J 3 bases short, with 10 bases between.

The chain uses TRBV28 and TRBJ1-1; D is ambiguous. V shed 2 bases and J shed 8 bases, with 9 bases lying between them. CDR3 length: 12 amino acids. The germline gives CDR1 MDHEN, CDR2 SYDVKM. CDR3 region: CASSLRPLEAFF. CDR3 DNA sequence: TGTGCCAGCAGTTTACGGCCACTAGAAGCTTTCTTT. Drawing the rest from reference TRBV28 and TRBJ1-1, the complete variable domain is DVKVTQSSRYLVKRTGEKVFLECVQDMDHENMFWYRQDPGLGLRLIYFSYDVKMKEKGDIPEGYSVSREKKERFSLILESASTNQTSMYLCASSLRPLEAFFGQGTRLTVV.

The chain links TRBV9 to TRBJ2-7; 7 bases agree with TRBD2. With 0 bases clipped from V and 1 base from J, the junction kept 4 bases outside the gene matches. Germline V gives CDR1 SGDLS, CDR2 YYNGEE. CDR3 length: 15 residues. The CDR3 DNA is TGTGCCAGCAGCGTAGGGACTAGTCGGTCCTACGAGCAGTACTTC. It specifies CASSVGTSRSYEQYF.

J is TRBJ1-3 and V is TRBV7-2; no reliable D call. V was pared by 1 base and J by 0 bases, with 10 bases between. This CDR3 is 16 amino acids long. Germline V gives CDR1 SGHTA, CDR2 FQGNSA. The CDR3 spells CASSLEGGLSGNTIYF. The CDR3 nucleotides are TGTGCCAGCAGCTTAGAAGGAGGACTCTCTGGAAACACCATATATTTT.

This clone showed up just a few times. The CDR3 DNA follows: TGTGCCAGCAGCCCTCAGGGACTAGCGGTAGCCAAAAACATTCAGTACTTC. Its translation: CASSPQGLAVAKNIQYF. V is TRBV11-2 and J is TRBJ2-4, with TRBD2 matching over 11 bases. Germline CDR1 is SGHAT and CDR2 is FQNNGV. With V trimmed by 5 bases and J by 0 bases, 6 bases remained unmatched. The CDR3 sequence is 17 residues long.

The V gene is TRBV6-5, the J gene TRBJ2-3; TRBD2 matches 10 bases. The CDR3 is 15 residues long. Trimming removed 5 bases from V and 4 bases from J; junction bases left unmatched: 6. Germline assignment: CDR1 MNHEY and CDR2 SVGAGI. The CDR3 nucleotides read TGTGCCAGCAGTCTAAGCGGGAGGGCGGCAGATACGCAGTATTTT. It is translated as CASSLSGRAADTQYF.

The chain employs TRBV27 and TRBJ1-4; D gene ambiguous. The CDR3 contains 15 residues. Germline lookup yields CDR1 MNHEY and CDR2 SMNVEV (reference sequence). V lost 3 bases, J lost 4 bases, and 12 bases lay in between. CDR3 sequence (DNA): TGTGCCAGCAGTTTTTTGCTACGAGATAATGAAAAACTGTTTTTT. Translating gives CASSFLLRDNEKLFF.

The chain uses TRBV7-8 and TRBJ1-1, with D hard to call. Between the trimmed V and J ends, which lost 5 bases and 0 bases, there was a span of 13 bases. CDR3 length: 15 residues. The germline gives CDR1 SGHVS, CDR2 FQNEAQ. CDR3 loop: CASSAGRNMNTEAFF. The CDR3 nucleotides read TGTGCCAGCAGCGCGGGGAGGAACATGAACACTGAAGCTTTCTTT.

This clone has more than one count but fewer than ten. The chain recombines TRBV5-1 with TRBJ2-7; possibly TRBD1 for D (6 bases). V gave up 4 bases and J gave up 6 bases, with 11 bases separating them. The germline V gene has CDR1 SGHRS and CDR2 YFSETQ. CDR3 size: 12 residues. The CDR3 protein is CASSTGLGEQYV. The CDR3 DNA sequence: TGCGCCAGCAGCACAGGGCTTGGCGAGCAGTACGTC.

The chain has TRBV7-9 and TRBJ2-6, with a tentative D call TRBD1 (5 bases). The CDR3 runs 17 residues. V lost 6 bases to trimming and J lost 0 bases, with 15 bases between them. From germline, CDR1 is SEHNR and CDR2 FQNEAQ (reference sequence). The CDR3 loop is CASSLGRQPSGANVLTF. CDR3 bases: TGTGCCAGCAGTCTAGGTCGACAGCCCTCTGGGGCCAACGTCCTGACTTTC.

This sequence joins TRBV7-9 and TRBJ2-4, with 7 bases aligning to TRBD2. Germline loops: CDR1 SEHNR, CDR2 FQNEAQ (reference sequence). The CDR3 has 12 residues. V was pared by 8 bases and J by 14 bases, with 12 bases of the junction left unmatched. CDR3 DNA sequence: TGTGCCAGCGGAGCCGGACTAGGGGAAAAGTACTTC. It specifies CASGAGLGEKYF. Supplemented by reference TRBV7-9 and TRBJ2-4, the full variable domain reads DTGVSQNPRHKITKRGQNVTFRCDPISEHNRLYWYRQTLGQGPEFLTYFQNEAQLEKSRLLSDRFSAERPKGSFSTLEIQRTEQGDSAMYLCASGAGLGEKYFGAGTRLSVL.

The chain has TRBV11-2 and TRBJ2-3; no definite D call. There are 18 residues in the CDR3. Per germline, CDR1 SGHAT and CDR2 FQNNGV. Trimming cost V 1 base and J 3 bases, with 20 bases left between them. CDR3 in amino acids: CASSLGLRATDPTDTQYF. The CDR3 DNA follows: TGTGCCAGCAGCTTAGGTCTTAGGGCGACTGACCCTACAGATACGCAGTATTTT.

V is TRBV2 and J is TRBJ1-1, with 7 bases lining up with TRBD1. The ends lost 3 bases at V and 5 bases at J; junction bases unmatched: 15. The CDR3 runs to 17 residues. The V gene's germline CDR1 is SNHLY and CDR2 FYNNEI. The DNA for the CDR3 is TGTGCCAGCAGTGAGAGGGGGGACAGCGCCCCAGGGACTGAAGCTTTCTTT. Residues: CASSERGDSAPGTEAFF.

The chain couples TRBV6-6 to TRBJ2-7; TRBD1 matches 9 bases. The junction had 2 bases not matched to a gene; V was cut back by 8 bases and J by 0 bases. This CDR3 is built from 13 residues. Germline CDR1 MNHNY, CDR2 SVGAGI (reference sequence). In DNA form, the CDR3 reads TGTGCCAGCCGGACAGGGGACTCCTACGAGCAGTACGTC. Translating gives CASRTGDSYEQYV.

The chain couples TRBV10-1 to TRBJ2-1, with D tentatively TRBD1 (6 bases). The V end was cut by 2 bases, the J end by 4 bases, with 6 bases between. The CDR3 has 13 residues. Germline-derived CDR1 and CDR2 are WNHNN and SYGVQD (reference sequence). The CDR3 loop reads CASSEGTYNEQFF. CDR3 nucleotides: TGCGCCAGCAGTGAGGGGACATACAATGAGCAGTTCTTC.

This chain joins TRBV7-6 and TRBJ1-1; a possible D gene is TRBD1 (6 bases). V dropped 1 base and J dropped 4 bases, with 13 bases sitting between them. Germline V lookup: CDR1 SGHVS, CDR2 FNYEAQ. CDR3 length: 15 amino acids. In DNA form, the CDR3 reads TGTGCCAGCAGCTTAGTAGACGGGGGGGCCACTGAAGCTTTCTTT. Its translation: CASSLVDGGATEAFF. Filled out from reference TRBV7-6 and TRBJ1-1, the complete variable domain reads GAGVSQSPRYKVTKRGQDVALRCDPISGHVSLYWYRQALGQGPEFLTYFNYEAQQDKSGLPNDRFSAERPEGSISTLTIQRTEQRDSAMYRCASSLVDGGATEAFFGQGTRLTVV.

The chain carries TRBV7-9 and TRBJ2-2, with D perhaps assigned TRBD1 or TRBD2 (5 bases each). The length of the CDR3 is 13 residues. Germline V gives CDR1 SEHNR, CDR2 FQNEAQ (reference sequence). The germline V and J ends were trimmed by 8 bases and 4 bases, with 11 bases remaining between them. This chain's CDR3 is CASRLGGTGELFF. The CDR3 DNA is TGTGCCAGCCGCCTTGGGGGCACCGGGGAGCTGTTTTTT.

The V call is TRBV5-1, the J call TRBJ2-2, with 12 bases identical to TRBD2. Germline CDR1 SGHRS, CDR2 YFSETQ. The CDR3 extends over 18 amino acids. The V and J ends lost 4 bases and 0 bases, in that order; junction bases with no gene match: 7. CDR3 coding DNA: TGCGCCAGCAGCCCGGGACTAGCGGGTCTCGCGAACACCGGGGAGCTGTTTTTT. Its protein is CASSPGLAGLANTGELFF. The full variable domain, completed using reference TRBV5-1 and TRBJ2-2, is KAGVTQTPRYLIKTRGQQVTLSCSPISGHRSVSWYQQTPGQGLQFLFEYFSETQRNKGNFPGRFSGRQFSNSRSEMNVSTLELGDSALYLCASSPGLAGLANTGELFFGEGSRLTVL.

The CDR3 is CASSLSGQGYTF. The CDR3 region has the DNA TGCGCCAGCAGCTTGTCAGGGCAAGGCTACACCTTC. The V call is TRBV5-1, the J call TRBJ1-2; maybe TRBD1 (5 bases). The CDR3 sequence is 12 residues long. The V end was cut by 1 base, the J end by 8 bases, with 9 bases between. CDR1 is SGHRS, CDR2 YFSETQ, per germline.

This clone was detected only a few times. V and J are TRBV6-4 and TRBJ2-7; D possibly corresponds to TRBD2 (5 bases). V lost 2 bases and J 2 bases, leaving 10 bases between the germline ends. Germline V gives CDR1 MRHNA, CDR2 SNTAGT. The CDR3 consists of 14 residues. CDR3 bases: TGTGCCAGCAGTGACGGGCGGGCAGCCTACGAGCAGTACGTC. Encoded protein: CASSDGRAAYEQYV.

This clone was counted a single time. This chain connects TRBV28 to TRBJ1-1; a possible D gene is TRBD1 (5 bases). This CDR3 has 13 amino acids. Trimming pared 7 bases from V and 8 bases from J, leaving 17 bases between. CDR1 is MDHEN, CDR2 SYDVKM, per germline. The CDR3 loop reads CASKPPRAGEAFF. CDR3 DNA: TGTGCCAGCAAACCCCCCAGGGCGGGGGAAGCTTTCTTT. Using reference TRBV28 and TRBJ1-1 for the parts outside the CDR3, the full variable domain is DVKVTQSSRYLVKRTGEKVFLECVQDMDHENMFWYRQDPGLGLRLIYFSYDVKMKEKGDIPEGYSVSREKKERFSLILESASTNQTSMYLCASKPPRAGEAFFGQGTRLTVV.

The chain combines TRBV7-3 with TRBJ1-1; D may be TRBD1 (5 bases). Germline CDR1 is SGHTA and CDR2 is FQGTGA. Trimming shortened V by 2 bases and J by 5 bases, and 21 bases separated the two germline ends. There are 17 residues in the CDR3. CDR3 DNA sequence: TGTGCCAGCAGCTTAGGACCCCAGGGAGCGGGGGTTACTGAAGCTTTCTTT. This sequence encodes CASSLGPQGAGVTEAFF.

The chain joins TRBV9 to TRBJ2-1; weak D call: TRBD2 (5 bases). CDR3 length: 19 amino acids. Trimming took 0 bases from V and 4 from J, leaving 23 bases between them. In germline, CDR1 is SGDLS, CDR2 YYNGEE. The CDR3 sequence is CASSVDRAGKSRSYNEQFF. In DNA, the CDR3 is TGTGCCAGCAGCGTAGATCGCGCGGGTAAAAGCCGGTCTTACAATGAGCAGTTCTTC.

The chain links TRBV7-2 to TRBJ2-7; the match to TRBD1 covers 11 bases. The V and J ends lost 1 base and 5 bases, in that order; junction bases with no gene match: 7. Germline CDR1 and CDR2: SGHTA and FQGNSA. CDR3 length: 16 amino acids. CDR3 nucleotide sequence: TGTGCCAGCAGCTTAGACGCCGGGACAGGGGGTCACGAGCAGTACGTC. Translated: CASSLDAGTGGHEQYV.